These 5 T cell receptor beta chains came from one sample sequenced in a study of monozygotic twins with cystic fibrosis. Sequencing used immunoSEQ multiplex PCR; TCRdb keeps in-frame clones, though not all of them. The sample has about 22,000 clones; approximately 90% are singletons. The sequencing input was blood. The receptors derive from a woman aged 25 to 39 with cystic fibrosis.

In its sample, this clone was seen a few times. V is TRBV18 and J is TRBJ1-1; possibly TRBD1 for D (6 bases). The V end lost 2 bases, the J end lost 2 bases, and 9 bases lay between the germline ends. Germline loops: CDR1 KGHSH, CDR2 LQKENI. The CDR3 runs 14 residues. This chain's CDR3 is CASSPRTANTEAFF. The CDR3 DNA is TGTGCCAGCTCACCAAGGACAGCTAACACTGAAGCTTTCTTT.

The count of this clone is one. This chain links TRBV7-9 with TRBJ1-2; D might be TRBD1 (5 bases). The germline gives CDR1 SEHNR, CDR2 FQNEAQ (reference sequence). CDR3 length equals 18 residues. V lost 4 bases and J lost 3, with 24 bases in between. CDR3: CASSSRYIGAPGDYGYTF. CDR3 DNA sequence: TGTGCCAGCAGCTCCCGGTATATAGGGGCCCCGGGGGACTATGGCTACACCTTC.

The chain employs TRBV4-3 and TRBJ2-7, with 9 bases identical to TRBD2. The germline V gene encodes CDR1 LGHNA and CDR2 YSLEER. CDR3 length: 16 amino acids. Unmatched junction bases numbered 7, after V lost 0 bases and J lost 4 bases. The CDR3 loop reads CASSQDVASGAYEQYF. The DNA of the CDR3 is TGCGCCAGCAGCCAAGATGTGGCTAGCGGGGCTTACGAGCAGTACTTC.

The genes are TRBV25-1 and TRBJ1-2; 8 positions match TRBD1. The germline gives CDR1 MGHDK, CDR2 SYGVNS. CDR3 length: 14 residues. V gave up 5 bases and J gave up 4 bases; unmatched junction bases: 6. The DNA of the CDR3 is TGTGCCAGCAGTTTGTCAGGGGGCTTCTATGGCTACACCTTC. Translation gives CASSLSGGFYGYTF.

V is TRBV11-2 and J is TRBJ2-3, with TRBD2 matching 8 bases. Germline V CDR1 and CDR2: SGHAT, FQNNGV. V was pared by 1 base and J by 0 bases, with 9 bases of the junction left unmatched. The CDR3 consists of 18 residues. CDR3 protein: CASSLGWRGEGSTDTQYF. The CDR3, as DNA: TGTGCCAGCAGCTTAGGTTGGCGGGGGGAGGGTAGCACAGATACGCAGTATTTT.